This T cell receptor (beta chain) was recorded in a study of Ad26.COV2.S vaccination and SARS-CoV-2 variants. Regarding the study as a whole: In vaccinated individuals, spike-specific CD8+ and CD4+ T cell responses reportedly displayed substantial breadth.

CDR1 and CDR2 from the germline V gene are KGHSH and LQKENI. V was trimmed by 1 base and J by 2 bases, leaving 6 bases between them. The CDR3 loop spans 13 amino acids. As for this clone: Its cognate antigen is unknown.

TCRdb keeps only in-frame clones here, not all; method: immunoSEQ multiplex PCR. This table has 180,000 or so clones, approximately 88% appearing once. This chain joins TRBV18 and TRBJ2-7; D is unclear. This material consisted of peripheral blood, taken after recovery from COVID-19. The TCR comes from a human donor who had recovered from COVID-19. CDR3 residues: CASSPQVAYEQYF. The CDR3 DNA reads as TGTGCCAGCTCACCACAGGTGGCCTACGAGCAGTACTTC.